The T cell receptor beta chain described here comes from a study of beta chain features in type 1 diabetes. Study background: Healthy donors resembled patients in age, gender and cell yields.

Via the markers CD45RO/CCR7/CD25/CD127/CD95/CD27, stem cell-like memory, regulatory, central memory and naive CD4+ cells were sorted. Findings and limits, study-wide: PCR might favor shorter templates, equally in patients and controls.

The germline CDR1 and CDR2 sequences are MNHNS and SASEGT. With 3 bases removed from V and 4 bases from J, the gap between germline ends came to 5 bases. The CDR3 consists of 12 residues. Sequencing targeted expressed TCRB transcripts, as all isolated RNA had been reverse transcribed. Mean read depth for naive, central memory and regulatory T cell samples was around 3.8 million reads. TCRdb's table, derived via immunoSEQ multiplex PCR, lists solely in-frame clones and lacks some. Of 150,000 to 190,000 clones listed, roughly 11% are singletons. With respect to this clone: The antigen is not known.

What was sequenced was central memory CD4+ T cells from blood. The source is a man between 18 and 29 years old in good health. The chain is built from TRBV6-1 and TRBJ2-3; unclear D gene. CDR3 amino acids: CASSEWADTQYF. The CDR3 nucleotides read TGTGCCAGCAGTGAGTGGGCAGATACGCAGTATTTT.